The T cell receptor beta chain described here comes from a study of CD8+ T cells in alopecia areata. Across the whole study: Treatment comprised oral tofacitinib, 5 to 10 mg twice daily, in treated patients. Study outcomes and limitations: Although TCR sharing was seen in mice, sharing across patients was less clear, possibly for HLA-related reasons. The study found tofacitinib significantly decreased scalp clonality and expanded CD8+ clones among the top 100.

Treatment meaning: oral pan-JAK inhibitor, 5-10 mg twice daily. The V gene lost 5 bases and the J gene lost 4 bases, with 8 bases spanning the gap. Germline V lookup: CDR1 LNHDA, CDR2 SQIVND (reference sequence). The CDR3 runs 13 residues. In its sample, this clone was seen once. No antigen is known for it. Following extraction, RNA underwent reverse transcription to cDNA, which served as the sequencing template. Method: immunoSEQ multiplex PCR; TCRdb's copy keeps in-frame clones and lacks some. The top ten hold 11% of the sample, which has more than 100,000 clones, about nine tenths seen once. This material consisted of CD8+ T cells sorted from blood, taken at roughly week 30, from a patient treated with tofacitinib. The receptor was isolated from a human donor with alopecia areata. The chain employs TRBV19 and TRBJ1-4; TRBD1 might be the D (6 bases). CDR3: CASSRQVNEKLFF. The CDR3 nucleotides read TGTGCCAGTAGTCGACAGGTTAATGAAAAACTGTTTTTT.